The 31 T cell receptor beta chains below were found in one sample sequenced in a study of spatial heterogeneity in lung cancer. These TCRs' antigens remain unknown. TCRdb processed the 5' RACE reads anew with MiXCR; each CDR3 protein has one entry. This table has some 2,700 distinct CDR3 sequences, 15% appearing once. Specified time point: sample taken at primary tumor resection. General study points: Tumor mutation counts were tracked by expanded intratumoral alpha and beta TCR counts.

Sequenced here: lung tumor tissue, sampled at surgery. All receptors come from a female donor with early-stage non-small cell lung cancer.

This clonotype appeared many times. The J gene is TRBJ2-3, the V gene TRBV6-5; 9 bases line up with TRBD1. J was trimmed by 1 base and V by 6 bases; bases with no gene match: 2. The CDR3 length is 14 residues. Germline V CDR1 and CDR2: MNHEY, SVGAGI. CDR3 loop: CASRRTGGTDTQYF. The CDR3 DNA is TGTGCCAGCAGGCGGACAGGGGGCACAGATACGCAGTATTTT.

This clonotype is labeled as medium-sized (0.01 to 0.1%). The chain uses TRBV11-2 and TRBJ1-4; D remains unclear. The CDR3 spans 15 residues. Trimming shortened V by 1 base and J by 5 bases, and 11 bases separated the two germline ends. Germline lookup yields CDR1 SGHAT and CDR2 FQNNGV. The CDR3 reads CASSLVHKGNEKLFF. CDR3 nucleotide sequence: TGTGCCAGCAGCTTAGTACATAAGGGAAATGAAAAACTGTTTTTT.

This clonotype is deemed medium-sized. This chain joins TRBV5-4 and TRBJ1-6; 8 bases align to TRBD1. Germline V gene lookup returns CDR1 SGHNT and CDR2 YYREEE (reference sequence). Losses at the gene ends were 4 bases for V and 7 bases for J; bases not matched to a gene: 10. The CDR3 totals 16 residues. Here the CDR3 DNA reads TGTGCCAGCAGCCAAGGACAGGGCCTTCAGAATTCACCCCTCCACTTT. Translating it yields CASSQGQGLQNSPLHF.

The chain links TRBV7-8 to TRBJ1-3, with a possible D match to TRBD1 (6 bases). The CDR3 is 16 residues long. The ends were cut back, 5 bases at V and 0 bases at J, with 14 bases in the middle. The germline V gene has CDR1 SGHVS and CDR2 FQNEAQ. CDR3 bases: TGTGCCAGCAGCGCTTACAGGGTCCCCTCTGGAAACACCATATATTTT. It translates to CASSAYRVPSGNTIYF.

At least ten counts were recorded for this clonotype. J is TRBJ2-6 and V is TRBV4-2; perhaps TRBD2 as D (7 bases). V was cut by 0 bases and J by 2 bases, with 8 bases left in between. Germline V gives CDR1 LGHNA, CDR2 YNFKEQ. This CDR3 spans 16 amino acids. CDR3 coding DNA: TGTGCCAGCAGCCAAGAAGGGGGGGCTGGGGCCAACGTCCTGACTTTC. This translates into CASSQEGGAGANVLTF.

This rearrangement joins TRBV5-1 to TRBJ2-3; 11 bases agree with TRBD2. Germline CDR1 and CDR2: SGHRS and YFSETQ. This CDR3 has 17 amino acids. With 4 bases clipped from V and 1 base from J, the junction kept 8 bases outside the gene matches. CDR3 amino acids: CASSVAGTSGGTDTQYF. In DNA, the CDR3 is TGCGCCAGCAGCGTAGCCGGGACTAGCGGAGGCACAGATACGCAGTATTTT. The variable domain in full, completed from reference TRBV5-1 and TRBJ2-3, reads KAGVTQTPRYLIKTRGQQVTLSCSPISGHRSVSWYQQTPGQGLQFLFEYFSETQRNKGNFPGRFSGRQFSNSRSEMNVSTLELGDSALYLCASSVAGTSGGTDTQYFGPGTRLTVL.

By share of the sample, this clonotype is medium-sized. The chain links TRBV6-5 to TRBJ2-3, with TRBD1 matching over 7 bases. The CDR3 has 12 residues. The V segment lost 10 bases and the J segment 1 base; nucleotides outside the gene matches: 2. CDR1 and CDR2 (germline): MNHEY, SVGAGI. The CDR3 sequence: CATGQGTDTQYF. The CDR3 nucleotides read TGTGCCACCGGACAGGGCACAGATACGCAGTATTTT.

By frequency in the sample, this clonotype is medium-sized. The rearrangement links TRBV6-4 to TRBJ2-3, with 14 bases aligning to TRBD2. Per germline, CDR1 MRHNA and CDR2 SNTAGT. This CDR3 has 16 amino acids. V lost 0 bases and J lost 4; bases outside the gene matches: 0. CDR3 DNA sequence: TGTGCCAGCAGTGACTCGACTAGCGGGGGGGCAGATACGCAGTATTTT. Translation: CASSDSTSGGADTQYF.

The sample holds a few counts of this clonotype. CDR3 in amino acids: CASSPAWSYEQYF. The CDR3 nucleotides read TGTGCCAGCAGCCCGGCTTGGTCCTACGAGCAGTACTTC. The gene calls are TRBV5-6 and TRBJ2-7; D ambiguous. Germline CDR1 and CDR2: SGHDT and YYEEEE. Deletions cut 4 bases from V and 1 base from J, with 9 bases between. The length of the CDR3 is 13 residues.

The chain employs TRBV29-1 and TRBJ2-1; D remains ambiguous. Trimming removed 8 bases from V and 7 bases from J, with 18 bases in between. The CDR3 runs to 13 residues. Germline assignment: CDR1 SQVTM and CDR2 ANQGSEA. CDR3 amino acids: CSFRPLGSNEQFF. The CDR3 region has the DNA TGCAGCTTTCGACCCCTGGGGTCTAATGAGCAGTTCTTC.

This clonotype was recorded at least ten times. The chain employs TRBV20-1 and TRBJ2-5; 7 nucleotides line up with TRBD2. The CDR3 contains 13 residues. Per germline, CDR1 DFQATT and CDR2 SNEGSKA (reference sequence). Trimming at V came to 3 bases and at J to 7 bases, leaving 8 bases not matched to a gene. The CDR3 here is CSASSPGRGTQYF. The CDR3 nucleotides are TGCAGTGCTAGTTCTCCGGGGAGGGGGACCCAGTACTTC.

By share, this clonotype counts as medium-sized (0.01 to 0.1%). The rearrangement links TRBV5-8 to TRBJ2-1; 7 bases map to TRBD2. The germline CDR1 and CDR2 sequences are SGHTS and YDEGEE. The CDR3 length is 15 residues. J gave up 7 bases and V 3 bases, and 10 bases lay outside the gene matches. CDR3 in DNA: TGTGCCAGCAGCTCTCCTAGCGGCTTTACGAATGAGCAGTTCTTC. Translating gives CASSSPSGFTNEQFF.

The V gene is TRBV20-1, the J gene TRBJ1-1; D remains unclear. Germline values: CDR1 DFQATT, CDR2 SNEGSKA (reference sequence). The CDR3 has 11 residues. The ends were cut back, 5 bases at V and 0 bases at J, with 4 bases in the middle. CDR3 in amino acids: CSAAMNTEAFF. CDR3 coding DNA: TGCAGTGCTGCCATGAACACTGAAGCTTTCTTT.

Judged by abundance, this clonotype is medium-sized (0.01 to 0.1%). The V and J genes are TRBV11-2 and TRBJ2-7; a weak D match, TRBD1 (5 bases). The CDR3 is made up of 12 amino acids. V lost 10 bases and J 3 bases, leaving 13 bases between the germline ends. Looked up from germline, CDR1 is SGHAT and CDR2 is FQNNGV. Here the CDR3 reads CATQGQGYEQYF. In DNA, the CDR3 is TGTGCCACCCAAGGGCAGGGCTACGAGCAGTACTTC.

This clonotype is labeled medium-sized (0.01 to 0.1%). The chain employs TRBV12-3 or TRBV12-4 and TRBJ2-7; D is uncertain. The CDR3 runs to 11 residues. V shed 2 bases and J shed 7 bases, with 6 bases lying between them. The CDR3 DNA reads TGTGCCAGCAGTTTATTCAGGGAGCAGTACTTC. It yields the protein CASSLFREQYF.

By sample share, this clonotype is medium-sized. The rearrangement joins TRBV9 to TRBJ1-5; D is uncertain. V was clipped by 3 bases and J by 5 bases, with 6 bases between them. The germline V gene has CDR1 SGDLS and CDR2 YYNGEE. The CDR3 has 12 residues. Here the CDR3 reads CASSAGYQPQHF. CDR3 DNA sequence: TGTGCCAGCAGCGCGGGGTATCAGCCCCAGCATTTT.

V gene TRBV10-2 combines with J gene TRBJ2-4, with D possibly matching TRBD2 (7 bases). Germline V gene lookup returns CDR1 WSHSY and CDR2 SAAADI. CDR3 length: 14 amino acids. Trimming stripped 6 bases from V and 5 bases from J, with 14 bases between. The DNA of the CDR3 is TGCGCCAGCAGCTCCCCCGGGGGGCAAAACATTCAGTACTTC. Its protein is CASSSPGGQNIQYF.

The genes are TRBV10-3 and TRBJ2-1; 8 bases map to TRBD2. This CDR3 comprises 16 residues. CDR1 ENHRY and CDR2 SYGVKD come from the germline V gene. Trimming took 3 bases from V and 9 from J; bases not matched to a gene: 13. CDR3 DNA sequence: TGTGCCATCAGTGAATATGGTAGCGGGATCGACAGTGAGCAGTTCTTC. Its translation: CAISEYGSGIDSEQFF.

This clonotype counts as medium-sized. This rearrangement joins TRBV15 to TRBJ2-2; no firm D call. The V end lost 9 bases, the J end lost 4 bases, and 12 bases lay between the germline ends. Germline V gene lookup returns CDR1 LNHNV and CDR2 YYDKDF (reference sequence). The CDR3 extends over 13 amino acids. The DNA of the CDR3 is TGTGCCACTAGAAGCTCAGTCACCGGGGAGCTGTTTTTT. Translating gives CATRSSVTGELFF.

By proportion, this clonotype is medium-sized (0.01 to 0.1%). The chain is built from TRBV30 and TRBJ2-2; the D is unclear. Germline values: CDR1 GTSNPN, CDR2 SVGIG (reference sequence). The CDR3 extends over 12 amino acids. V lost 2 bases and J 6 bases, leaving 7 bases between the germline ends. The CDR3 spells CAWSLSAGELFF. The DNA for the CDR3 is TGTGCCTGGAGTCTGAGCGCCGGGGAGCTGTTTTTT.

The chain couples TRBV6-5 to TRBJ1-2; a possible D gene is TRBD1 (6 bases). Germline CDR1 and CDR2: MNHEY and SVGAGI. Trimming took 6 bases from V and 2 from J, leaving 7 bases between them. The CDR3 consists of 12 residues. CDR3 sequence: CASSQGNYGYTF. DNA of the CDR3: TGTGCCAGCAGCCAGGGGAACTATGGCTACACCTTC.

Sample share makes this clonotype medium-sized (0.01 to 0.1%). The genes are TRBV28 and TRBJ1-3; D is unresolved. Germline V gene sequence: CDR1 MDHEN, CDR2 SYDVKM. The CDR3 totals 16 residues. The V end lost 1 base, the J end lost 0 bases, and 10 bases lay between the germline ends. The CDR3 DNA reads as TGTGCCAGCAGTTTATTGGCAGGAGGCTCTGGAAACACCATATATTTT. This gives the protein CASSLLAGGSGNTIYF.

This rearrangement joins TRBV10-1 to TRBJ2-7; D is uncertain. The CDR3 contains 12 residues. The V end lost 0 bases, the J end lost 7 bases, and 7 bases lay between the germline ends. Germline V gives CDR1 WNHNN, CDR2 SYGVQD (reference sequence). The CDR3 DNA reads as TGCGCCAGCAGTGAGTCCACGGGTGAGCAGTACTTC. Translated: CASSESTGEQYF.

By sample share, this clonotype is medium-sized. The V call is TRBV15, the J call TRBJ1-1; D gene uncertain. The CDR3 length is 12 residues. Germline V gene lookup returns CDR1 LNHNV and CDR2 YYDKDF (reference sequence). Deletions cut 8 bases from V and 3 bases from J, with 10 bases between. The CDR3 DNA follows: TGTGCCACCCATGCGTCCGACACTGAAGCTTTCTTT. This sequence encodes CATHASDTEAFF.

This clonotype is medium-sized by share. The CDR3 region has the DNA TGCAGTGCTAAGTCCGGGACAGACACCGGGGAGCTGTTTTTT. It translates to CSAKSGTDTGELFF. This chain connects TRBV20-1 to TRBJ2-2, with 7 bases matching TRBD1. Trimming removed 4 bases from V and 3 bases from J; junction bases left unmatched: 5. Germline-derived CDR1 and CDR2 are DFQATT and SNEGSKA (reference sequence). The CDR3 covers 14 residues.

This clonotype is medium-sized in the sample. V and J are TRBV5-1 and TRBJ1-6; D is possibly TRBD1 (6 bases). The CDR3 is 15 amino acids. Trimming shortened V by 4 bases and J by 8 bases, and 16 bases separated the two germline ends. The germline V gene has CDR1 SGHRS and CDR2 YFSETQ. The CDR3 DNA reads TGCGCCAGCAGCCCCGAGGGCAGGGGACATTCACCCCTCCACTTT. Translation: CASSPEGRGHSPLHF.

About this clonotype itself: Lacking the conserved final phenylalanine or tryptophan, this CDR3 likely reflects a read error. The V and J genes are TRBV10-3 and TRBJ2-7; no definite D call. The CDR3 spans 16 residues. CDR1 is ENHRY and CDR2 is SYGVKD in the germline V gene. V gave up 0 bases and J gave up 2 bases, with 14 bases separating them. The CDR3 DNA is TGTGCCATCAGTGAGTCGGATTCGGTAGATACCTACGAGCAGTACTAC. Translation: CAISESDSVDTYEQYY.

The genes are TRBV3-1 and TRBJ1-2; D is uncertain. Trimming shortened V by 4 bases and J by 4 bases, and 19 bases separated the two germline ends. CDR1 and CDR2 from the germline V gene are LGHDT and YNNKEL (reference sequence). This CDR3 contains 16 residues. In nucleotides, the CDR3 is TGTGCCAGCAGCCGAGCTGGATCACAGAGATCCTATGGCTACACCTTC. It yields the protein CASSRAGSQRSYGYTF.

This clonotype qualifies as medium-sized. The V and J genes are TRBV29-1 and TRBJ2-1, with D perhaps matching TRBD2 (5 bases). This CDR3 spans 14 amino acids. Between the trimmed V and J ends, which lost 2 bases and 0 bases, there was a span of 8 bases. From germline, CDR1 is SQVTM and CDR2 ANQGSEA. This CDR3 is CSVERDSSYNEQFF. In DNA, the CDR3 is TGCAGCGTTGAACGGGATAGCTCCTACAATGAGCAGTTCTTC.

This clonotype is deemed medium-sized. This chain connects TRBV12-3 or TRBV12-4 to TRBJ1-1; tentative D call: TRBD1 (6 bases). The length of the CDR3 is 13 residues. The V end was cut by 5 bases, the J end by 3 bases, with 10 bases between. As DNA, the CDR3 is TGTGCCAGCAGTCACAGGGAACACACTGAAGCTTTCTTT. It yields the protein CASSHREHTEAFF.

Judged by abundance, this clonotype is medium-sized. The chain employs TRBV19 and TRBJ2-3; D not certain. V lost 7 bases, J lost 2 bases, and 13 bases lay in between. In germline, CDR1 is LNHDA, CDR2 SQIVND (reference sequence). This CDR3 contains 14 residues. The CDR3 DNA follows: TGTGCCAGTACCTACACGTCTTCCACAGATACGCAGTATTTT. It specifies CASTYTSSTDTQYF.